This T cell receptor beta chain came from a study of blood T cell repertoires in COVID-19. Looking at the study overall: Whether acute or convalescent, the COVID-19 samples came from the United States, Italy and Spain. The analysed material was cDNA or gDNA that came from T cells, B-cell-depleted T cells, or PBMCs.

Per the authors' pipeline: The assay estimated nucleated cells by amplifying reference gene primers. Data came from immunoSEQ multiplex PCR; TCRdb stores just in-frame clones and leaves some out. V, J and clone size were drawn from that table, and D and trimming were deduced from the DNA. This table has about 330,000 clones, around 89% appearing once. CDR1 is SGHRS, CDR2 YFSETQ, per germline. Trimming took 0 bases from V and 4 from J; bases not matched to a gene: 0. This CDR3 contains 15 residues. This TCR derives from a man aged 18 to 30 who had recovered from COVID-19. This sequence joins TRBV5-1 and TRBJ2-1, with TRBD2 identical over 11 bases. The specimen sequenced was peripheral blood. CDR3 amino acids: CASSLASGGYNEQFF. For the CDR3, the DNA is TGCGCCAGCAGCTTGGCTAGCGGGGGGTACAATGAGCAGTTCTTC.